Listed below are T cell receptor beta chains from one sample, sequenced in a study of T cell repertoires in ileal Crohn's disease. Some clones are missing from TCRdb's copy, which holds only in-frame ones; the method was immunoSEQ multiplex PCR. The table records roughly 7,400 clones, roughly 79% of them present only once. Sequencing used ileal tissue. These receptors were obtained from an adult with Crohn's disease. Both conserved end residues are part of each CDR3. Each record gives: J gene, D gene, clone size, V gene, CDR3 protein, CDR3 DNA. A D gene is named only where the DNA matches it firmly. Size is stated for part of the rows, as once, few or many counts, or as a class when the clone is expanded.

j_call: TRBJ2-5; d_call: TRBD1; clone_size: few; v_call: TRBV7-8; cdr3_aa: CASSSPDRVEETQYF; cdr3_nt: TGTGCCAGCAGCTCCCCGGACAGGGTAGAAGAGACCCAGTACTTC
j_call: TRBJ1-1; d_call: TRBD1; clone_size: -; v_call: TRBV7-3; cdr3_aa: CASSPTGGTDTEAFF; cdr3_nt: TGTGCCAGCAGCCCGACAGGGGGGACGGACACTGAAGCTTTCTTT
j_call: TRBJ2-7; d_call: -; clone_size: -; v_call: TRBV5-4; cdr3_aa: CASSLGRQVYEQYF; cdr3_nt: TGTGCCAGCAGCTTAGGGAGACAGGTCTACGAGCAGTACTTC
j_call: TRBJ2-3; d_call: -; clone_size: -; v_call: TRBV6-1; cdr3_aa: CASSENGYRTDTQYF; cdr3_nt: TGTGCCAGCAGTGAAAATGGGTACAGAACAGATACGCAGTATTTT
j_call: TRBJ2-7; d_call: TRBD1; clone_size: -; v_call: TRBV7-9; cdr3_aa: CASSFRQGNEQYF; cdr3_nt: TGTGCCAGCAGCTTCAGACAGGGTAACGAGCAGTACTTC
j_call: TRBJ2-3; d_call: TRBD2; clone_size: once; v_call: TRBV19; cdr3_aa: CASRIAGSGTDTQYF; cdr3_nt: TGTGCCAGTAGGATAGCGGGATCTGGCACAGATACGCAGTATTTT
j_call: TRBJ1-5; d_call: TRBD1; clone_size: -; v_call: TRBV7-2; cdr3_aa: CASSRSRGPGNQPQHF; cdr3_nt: TGTGCCAGCAGCCGTAGCAGGGGGCCAGGCAATCAGCCCCAGCATTTT
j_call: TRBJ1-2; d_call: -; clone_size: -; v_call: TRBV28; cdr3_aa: CASSRQNYGYTF; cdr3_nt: TGTGCCAGCAGCAGACAGAACTATGGCTACACCTTC
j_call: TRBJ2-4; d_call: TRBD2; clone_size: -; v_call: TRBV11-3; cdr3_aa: CASSWTSGRAGNIQYF; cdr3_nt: TGTGCCAGCAGCTGGACTAGCGGGAGGGCGGGAAACATTCAGTACTTC
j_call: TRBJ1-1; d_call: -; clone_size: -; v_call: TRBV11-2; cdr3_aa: CASSLRVQITEAFF; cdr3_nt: TGTGCCAGCAGTCTACGGGTCCAAATCACTGAAGCTTTCTTT
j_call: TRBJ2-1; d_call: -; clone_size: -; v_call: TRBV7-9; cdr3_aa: CASSFTKGDDEQFF; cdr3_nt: TGTGCCAGCAGCTTCACGAAGGGGGACGATGAGCAGTTCTTC
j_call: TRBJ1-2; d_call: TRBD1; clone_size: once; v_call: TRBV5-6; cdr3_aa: CASSLQGTGGYGYTF; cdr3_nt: TGTGCCAGCAGCTTGCAGGGCACAGGGGGGTACGGCTACACCTTC
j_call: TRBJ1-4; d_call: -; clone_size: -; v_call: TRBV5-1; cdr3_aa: CASSLQGSTNEKLFF; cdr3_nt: TGCGCCAGCAGCTTACAGGGTTCGACTAATGAAAAACTGTTTTTT
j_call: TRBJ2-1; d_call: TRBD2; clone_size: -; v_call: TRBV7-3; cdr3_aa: CASSTAASGRAKQFF; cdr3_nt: TGTGCCAGCAGCACAGCGGCTAGCGGGAGGGCCAAGCAGTTCTTC
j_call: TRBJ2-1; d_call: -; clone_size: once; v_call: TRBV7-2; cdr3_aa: CASTSSGAYNEQFF; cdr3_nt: TGTGCCAGCACCTCGAGCGGAGCGTACAATGAGCAGTTCTTC
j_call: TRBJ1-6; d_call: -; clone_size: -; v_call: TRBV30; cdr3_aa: CAWSPFRGWSYNSPLHF; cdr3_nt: TGTGCCTGGAGTCCTTTCAGGGGCTGGTCCTATAATTCACCCCTCCACTTT
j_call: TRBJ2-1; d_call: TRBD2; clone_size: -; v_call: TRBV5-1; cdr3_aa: CASSPPSGKGNEQFF; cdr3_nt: TGCGCCAGCAGCCCGCCTAGCGGGAAGGGCAATGAGCAGTTCTTC
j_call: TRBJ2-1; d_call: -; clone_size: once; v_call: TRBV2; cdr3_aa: CASGDSRNGNEQFF; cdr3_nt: TGTGCCAGCGGGGACTCCAGAAATGGCAATGAGCAGTTCTTC
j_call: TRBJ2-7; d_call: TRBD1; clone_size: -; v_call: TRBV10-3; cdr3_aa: CAISSRDRDSEQYF; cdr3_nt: TGTGCCATCAGTTCCCGGGACAGGGACTCCGAGCAGTACTTC
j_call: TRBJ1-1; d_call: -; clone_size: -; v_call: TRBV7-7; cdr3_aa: CASSSGFRGLAFF; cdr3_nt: TGTGCCAGCAGCTCCGGCTTCCGGGGGTTGGCTTTCTTT
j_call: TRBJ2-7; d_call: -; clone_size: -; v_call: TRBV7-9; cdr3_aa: CASSFDSQREQYF; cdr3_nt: TGTGCCAGCAGCTTTGACAGCCAAAGGGAGCAGTACTTC
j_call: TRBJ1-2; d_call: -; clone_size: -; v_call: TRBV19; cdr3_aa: CASSISTRRTGTGGYTF; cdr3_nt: TGTGCCAGTAGTATATCAACCCGTAGAACGGGAACGGGAGGCTACACCTTC
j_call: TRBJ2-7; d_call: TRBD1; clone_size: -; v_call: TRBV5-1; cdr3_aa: CASSLGPSLQGAAYEQYF; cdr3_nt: TGCGCCAGCAGCTTGGGCCCCTCTCTACAGGGGGCGGCCTACGAGCAGTACTTC
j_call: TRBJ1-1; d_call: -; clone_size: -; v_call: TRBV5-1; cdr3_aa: CASSLAGRGGTEAFF; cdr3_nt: TGCGCCAGCAGCTTGGCCGGCCGGGGGGGCACTGAAGCTTTCTTT
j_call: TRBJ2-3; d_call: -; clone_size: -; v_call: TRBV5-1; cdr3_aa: CASSLDSSGGSDTQYF; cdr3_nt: TGCGCCAGCAGCTTGGACAGCTCAGGAGGTTCAGATACGCAGTATTTT
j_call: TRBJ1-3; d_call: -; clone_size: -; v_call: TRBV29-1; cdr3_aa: CSVVAGFGNTIYF; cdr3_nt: TGCAGCGTTGTGGCAGGGTTTGGAAACACCATATATTTT
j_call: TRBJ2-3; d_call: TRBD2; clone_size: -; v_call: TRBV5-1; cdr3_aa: CASSPGTSRGDTQYF; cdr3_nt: TGCGCCAGCAGCCCGGGGACTAGCCGGGGAGATACGCAGTATTTT
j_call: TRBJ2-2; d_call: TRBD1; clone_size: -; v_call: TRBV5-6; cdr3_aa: CASSFVQGDTGELFF; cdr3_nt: TGTGCCAGCAGCTTCGTCCAGGGGGACACCGGGGAGCTGTTTTTT
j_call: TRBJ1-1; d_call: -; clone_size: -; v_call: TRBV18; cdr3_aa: CASSLYPDRMNTEAFF; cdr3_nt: TGTGCCAGCTCACTCTACCCTGACAGGATGAACACTGAAGCTTTCTTT
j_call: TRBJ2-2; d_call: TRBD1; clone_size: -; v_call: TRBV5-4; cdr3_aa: CASSFRDRDTGELFF; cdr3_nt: TGTGCCAGCAGCTTCCGGGACAGGGATACCGGGGAGCTGTTTTTT
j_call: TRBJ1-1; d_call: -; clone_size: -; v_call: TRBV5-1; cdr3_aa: CASRQEPQNTEAFF; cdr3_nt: TGCGCCAGCAGACAAGAACCCCAGAACACTGAAGCTTTCTTT
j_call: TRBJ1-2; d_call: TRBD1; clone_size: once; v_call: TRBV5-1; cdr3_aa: CASSLVGGTGNGYTF; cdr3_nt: TGCGCCAGCAGCTTGGTAGGGGGGACAGGGAATGGCTACACCTTC
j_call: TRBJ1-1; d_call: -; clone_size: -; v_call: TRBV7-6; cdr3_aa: CASSLSRGGNTEAFF; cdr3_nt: TGTGCCAGCAGCTTAAGTAGGGGAGGGAACACTGAAGCTTTCTTT
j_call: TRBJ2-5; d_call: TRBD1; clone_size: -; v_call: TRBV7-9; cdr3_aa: CASSTGQATQYF; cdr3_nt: TGTGCCAGCAGCACCGGACAGGCGACCCAGTACTTC
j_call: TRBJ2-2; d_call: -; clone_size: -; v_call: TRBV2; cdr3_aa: CASSGLALAGELFF; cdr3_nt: TGTGCCAGCAGTGGATTAGCGCTCGCCGGGGAGCTGTTTTTT
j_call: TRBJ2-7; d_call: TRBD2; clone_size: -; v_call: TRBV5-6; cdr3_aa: CASTRELAHEQYF; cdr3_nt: TGTGCCAGCACGCGGGAGTTAGCCCACGAGCAGTACTTC
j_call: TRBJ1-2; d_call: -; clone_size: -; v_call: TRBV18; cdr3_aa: CASSPSRADVGSGGGYTF; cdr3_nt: TGTGCCAGCTCACCGTCTCGCGCAGATGTCGGGTCCGGGGGAGGCTACACCTTC